This T cell receptor beta chain is drawn from a study of beta chain features in type 1 diabetes. This clone was detected once. Expressed TCRB transcripts were sequenced, since all the RNA that had been isolated was reverse transcribed. Measured with immunoSEQ multiplex PCR; TCRdb has only the in-frame clones, and not every one. The data show hundreds of thousands of clones, with 68% seen just once and around 0.05% held by the top ten. Sequenced material: naive CD4+ T cells from blood. The receptor was isolated from a man aged 25 to 45 in good health.

CDR3 in amino acids: CASRPQLPGVETQYF. The CDR3 DNA is TGTGCCAGCAGGCCACAGCTCCCCGGGGTAGAGACCCAGTACTTC. The V call is TRBV11-2, the J call TRBJ2-5, with D perhaps matching TRBD2 (5 bases). Trimming removed 6 bases at V and 4 bases at J, with 18 bases between. The CDR3 contains 15 residues. Germline V gene lookup returns CDR1 SGHAT and CDR2 FQNNGV.